Following are 30 T cell receptor beta chains from one sample sequenced in a study of siplizumab effects on memory and regulatory T cells. Using immunoSEQ multiplex PCR, the repertoire was profiled, and TCRdb retains in-frame clones only, with some absent. Of approximately 94,000 clones listed, under 95% are singletons. Sequenced: CD8+ T cells sorted from blood. The receptors were sampled from a human donor in good health.

In its sample, this clone was seen once. The chain joins TRBV4-1 to TRBJ2-2, with 8 bases aligning to TRBD2. Per the germline V gene, CDR1 is MGHRA and CDR2 is YSYEKL. This CDR3 spans 17 amino acids. J lost 3 bases, V lost 4 bases, and 10 bases had no gene match. The CDR3 loop is CASSRVNGGAYTGELFF. CDR3 nucleotides: TGCGCCAGCAGCCGAGTCAACGGGGGGGCTTACACCGGGGAGCTGTTTTTT.

V usage is TRBV5-1 and J usage is TRBJ1-2; D is possibly TRBD1 (5 bases). With 0 bases removed from V and 4 bases from J, the gap between germline ends came to 16 bases. The germline CDR1 and CDR2 sequences are SGHRS and YFSETQ. The length of the CDR3 is 16 residues. The CDR3 loop is CASSLDDSIPIYGYTF. The CDR3 DNA is TGCGCCAGCAGCTTGGACGACAGCATCCCTATCTATGGCTACACCTTC.

This chain links TRBV13 with TRBJ1-1; a weak D match, TRBD1 (5 bases). Deletions cut 1 base from V and 5 bases from J, with 11 bases between. The CDR3 is made up of 14 amino acids. Germline loops: CDR1 PRHDT, CDR2 FYEKMQ (reference sequence). The CDR3 coding sequence is TGTGCCAGCAGCTTAGACGGCCGGGGGACTGAAGCTTTCTTT. Its protein is CASSLDGRGTEAFF.

The CDR3 DNA follows: TGTGCCAGCAGTTTATCCGGGACAGGGTACGAGCAGTACTTC. This codes for CASSLSGTGYEQYF. V gene TRBV28 combines with J gene TRBJ2-7; TRBD1 aligns across 9 bases. The trim removed 1 base at V and 4 bases at J, leaving 2 bases unmatched. The length of the CDR3 is 14 residues. Germline V CDR1 and CDR2: MDHEN, SYDVKM.

J is TRBJ1-4 and V is TRBV6-5, with D possibly matching TRBD1 (6 bases). The CDR3 loop spans 15 amino acids. Trimming removed 2 bases from V and 0 bases from J, with 7 bases in between. CDR1 MNHEY and CDR2 SVGAGI come from the germline V gene. CDR3 in amino acids: CASSYAGATNEKLFF. The DNA for the CDR3 is TGTGCCAGCAGTTACGCAGGGGCAACTAATGAAAAACTGTTTTTT.

The rearrangement uses TRBV5-1 and TRBJ1-1; 7 bases map to TRBD1. The CDR3 covers 15 residues. Germline CDR1 reads SGHRS; CDR2 reads YFSETQ. V lost 0 bases, J lost 1 base, and 3 bases stayed unmatched. The CDR3 loop is CASSLAGQENTEAFF. In DNA, the CDR3 is TGCGCCAGCAGCTTGGCCGGACAGGAGAACACTGAAGCTTTCTTT.

V usage is TRBV19 and J usage is TRBJ2-3; 8 bases are shared with TRBD2. J lost 2 bases, V lost 7 bases, and 8 bases had no gene match. Germline V gene lookup returns CDR1 LNHDA and CDR2 SQIVND (reference sequence). The CDR3 consists of 15 residues. In DNA form, the CDR3 reads TGTGCCAGTAATGATCCGGGACTAGTCACAGATACGCAGTATTTT. Protein: CASNDPGLVTDTQYF.

J is TRBJ1-1 and V is TRBV27; D remains unclear. V lost 5 bases to trimming and J lost 7 bases, with 11 bases between them. The CDR3 is made up of 12 amino acids. Germline lookup yields CDR1 MNHEY and CDR2 SMNVEV (reference sequence). CDR3 residues: CASSPRGSEAFF. CDR3 coding DNA: TGTGCCAGCAGTCCCCGTGGGAGTGAAGCTTTCTTT.

The gene calls are TRBV11-2 and TRBJ1-2; D is unclear. Trimming pared 4 bases from V and 7 bases from J, leaving 13 bases between. Germline CDR1 SGHAT, CDR2 FQNNGV. This CDR3 is built from 13 residues. DNA for the CDR3: TGTGCCAGCAGCTCTACAGTAATTCTTGGCTACACCTTC. Encoded protein: CASSSTVILGYTF.

This chain joins TRBV27 and TRBJ1-1, with TRBD1 matching 7 bases. Unmatched junction bases numbered 5, after V lost 4 bases and J lost 0 bases. The CDR3 is made up of 15 amino acids. The germline V gene has CDR1 MNHEY and CDR2 SMNVEV (reference sequence). The CDR3 here is CASSSRDRLNTEAFF. In nucleotides, the CDR3 is TGTGCCAGCAGTTCACGGGACAGACTGAACACTGAAGCTTTCTTT.

This chain uses TRBV27 with TRBJ1-1, with D uncertain. V was shortened by 3 bases and J by 0 bases, with 14 bases between the two germline ends. Germline V CDR1 and CDR2: MNHEY, SMNVEV (reference sequence). CDR3 length: 16 amino acids. Here the CDR3 reads CASSFRSPYMNTEAFF. In nucleotides, the CDR3 is TGTGCCAGCAGTTTTCGTTCTCCGTACATGAACACTGAAGCTTTCTTT.

For this clone: Since a much larger clone is just one base distant, this may be a read error. V gene TRBV7-3 combines with J gene TRBJ2-3; TRBD2 aligns across 8 bases. CDR3 size: 15 residues. The J segment lost 0 bases and the V segment lost 2 bases, leaving 1 base of the junction unmatched. Germline assignment: CDR1 SGHTA and CDR2 FQGTGA. The DNA for the CDR3 is TGTGCCAGCAGCTTAGCGGGGGGTAGCACAGATACGCAGTATTTT. Its translation is CASSLAGGSTDTQYF. Full variable domain (remainder filled in from reference TRBV7-3 and TRBJ2-3): GAGVSQTPSNKVTEKGKYVELRCDPISGHTALYWYRQSLGQGPEFLIYFQGTGAADDSGLPNDRFFAVRPEGSVSTLKIQRTERGDSAVYLCASSLAGGSTDTQYFGPGTRLTVL.

The V call is TRBV13, the J call TRBJ2-7; D remains ambiguous. Trimming took off 0 bases at V and 2 bases at J, with 11 bases between the two ends. Germline assignment: CDR1 PRHDT and CDR2 FYEKMQ (reference sequence). The CDR3 length is 15 residues. DNA of the CDR3: TGTGCCAGCAGCTTAGGAAGAGGAAACCCCTACGAGCAGTACTTC. This codes for CASSLGRGNPYEQYF.

The chain employs TRBV2 and TRBJ2-3; 8 nucleotides match TRBD1. V lost 4 bases to trimming and J lost 0 bases; unmatched junction nucleotides: 6. The CDR3 totals 16 residues. CDR1 is SNHLY, CDR2 FYNNEI, per germline. The CDR3 region is CASSGDRRRSTDTQYF. CDR3 in DNA: TGTGCCAGCAGTGGGGACAGGCGGCGGAGCACAGATACGCAGTATTTT.

The chain carries TRBV16 and TRBJ1-5; maybe TRBD1 (6 bases). Germline CDR1 KGHSY, CDR2 FQNENV. Trimming left V 5 bases short and J 7 bases short, with 15 bases between. The CDR3 runs to 14 residues. The CDR3 spells CASSYNVGAQPQHF. The DNA for the CDR3 is TGTGCCAGCAGCTATAATGTGGGGGCCCAGCCCCAGCATTTT.

This sequence joins TRBV13 and TRBJ1-1; D is perhaps TRBD1 (6 bases). This CDR3 is built from 15 residues. Germline assignment: CDR1 PRHDT and CDR2 FYEKMQ (reference sequence). V lost 5 bases and J lost 0, with 13 bases in between. The CDR3 reads CASSLLQGLNTEAFF. DNA of the CDR3: TGTGCCAGCAGCCTACTACAGGGACTGAACACTGAAGCTTTCTTT.

The CDR3 coding sequence is TGTGCCAGCAGCTTAGACGATACCTCCTACGAGCAGTACTTC. Protein sequence: CASSLDDTSYEQYF. The rearrangement uses TRBV11-2 and TRBJ2-7; no reliable D call. V was shortened by 0 bases and J by 0 bases, with 6 bases between the two germline ends. Looked up from germline, CDR1 is SGHAT and CDR2 is FQNNGV. The CDR3 contains 14 residues.

The chain couples TRBV4-2 to TRBJ2-5; D gene ambiguous. The CDR3 totals 15 residues. Trimming took off 0 bases at V and 5 bases at J, with 13 bases between the two ends. Looked up from germline, CDR1 is LGHNA and CDR2 is YNFKEQ. CDR3 coding DNA: TGTGCCAGCAGCCAAGAACACAGTGGTTTCGAGACCCAGTACTTC. Protein sequence: CASSQEHSGFETQYF.

This chain links TRBV7-9 with TRBJ2-1, with a weak D call TRBD1 (6 bases). The germline CDR1 and CDR2 sequences are SEHNR and FQNEAQ (reference sequence). V was pared by 7 bases and J by 3 bases, with 7 bases between. The CDR3 is 12 residues long. CDR3: CASKDSYNEQFF. DNA for the CDR3: TGTGCCAGCAAGGACAGCTACAATGAGCAGTTCTTC. Full variable domain (rest looked up from reference TRBV7-9 and TRBJ2-1): DTGVSQNPRHKITKRGQNVTFRCDPISEHNRLYWYRQTLGQGPEFLTYFQNEAQLEKSRLLSDRFSAERPKGSFSTLEIQRTEQGDSAMYLCASKDSYNEQFFGPGTRLTVL.

J is TRBJ1-2 and V is TRBV14; D perhaps matches TRBD1 (5 bases). This CDR3 is 15 amino acids long. Trimming removed 1 base from V and 4 bases from J, with 13 bases in between. From germline, CDR1 is SGHDN and CDR2 FVKESK. The CDR3 here is CASSQGGDFPYGYTF. The CDR3 DNA reads TGTGCCAGCAGCCAAGGGGGGGATTTCCCCTATGGCTACACCTTC.

With regard to this clone: Other DNA sequences within the sample encode an identical CDR3. V is TRBV19 and J is TRBJ2-7; the D gene is possibly TRBD2 (6 bases). The V and J ends lost 3 bases and 0 bases respectively, with 9 bases between them. The germline gives CDR1 LNHDA, CDR2 SQIVND (reference sequence). The CDR3 consists of 14 residues. The CDR3 is CASSMWDSSYEQYF. DNA for the CDR3: TGTGCCAGTAGTATGTGGGACTCCTCCTACGAGCAGTACTTC.

This chain uses TRBV7-8 with TRBJ1-1, with D perhaps matching TRBD1 (5 bases). Trimming shortened V by 0 bases and J by 7 bases, and 12 bases separated the two germline ends. CDR3 length: 14 amino acids. Germline lookup yields CDR1 SGHVS and CDR2 FQNEAQ. The CDR3 loop is CASSLAGRVNEAFF. The DNA of the CDR3 is TGTGCCAGCAGCTTAGCCGGCAGGGTGAATGAAGCTTTCTTT.

The chain couples TRBV20-1 to TRBJ2-7; D unresolved. Germline CDR1 is DFQATT and CDR2 is SNEGSKA (reference sequence). V was shortened by 5 bases and J by 0 bases, with 5 bases between the two germline ends. This CDR3 region has 11 residues. CDR3 DNA sequence: TGCAGTGCTCCCTACTCCTACGAGCAGTACTTC. Protein product: CSAPYSYEQYF.

Concerning this clone itself: Other DNA sequences in the same sample also yield this CDR3. This chain uses TRBV19 with TRBJ1-1; D is possibly TRBD1 (5 bases). CDR1 LNHDA and CDR2 SQIVND come from the germline V gene (reference sequence). The CDR3 is 11 residues long. V was clipped by 7 bases and J by 8 bases, with 11 bases between them. CDR3 DNA sequence: TGTGCCAGTATACGAGGGACCGAAGCTTTCTTT. It encodes CASIRGTEAFF.

The J gene is TRBJ1-5, the V gene TRBV7-6, with D hard to call. Trimming removed 6 bases from V and 10 bases from J, with 22 bases in between. The CDR3 sequence is 15 residues long. The germline V gene encodes CDR1 SGHVS and CDR2 FNYEAQ. This CDR3 reads CASSPTTGKAFPQHF. The CDR3 DNA reads TGTGCCAGCAGTCCAACTACCGGGAAAGCCTTTCCCCAGCATTTT.

Only one count was recorded for this clone. The J gene is TRBJ1-1, the V gene TRBV4-1; D is uncertain. V lost 3 bases and J 1 base, leaving 6 bases between the germline ends. Per germline, CDR1 MGHRA and CDR2 YSYEKL. CDR3 length: 13 residues. CDR3 sequence: CASSQTKNTEAFF. The CDR3 coding sequence is TGCGCCAGCAGCCAGACGAAGAACACTGAAGCTTTCTTT.

The chain couples TRBV19 to TRBJ1-1; the D is unclear. Per germline, CDR1 LNHDA and CDR2 SQIVND (reference sequence). V shed 1 base and J shed 1 base, with 7 bases lying between them. The CDR3 loop spans 14 amino acids. CDR3 residues: CASSIGWGNTEAFF. Here the CDR3 DNA reads TGTGCCAGTAGTATAGGGTGGGGGAACACTGAAGCTTTCTTT.

The chain combines TRBV30 with TRBJ1-3; weak D call: TRBD1 (6 bases). V lost 4 bases and J 11 bases, leaving 18 bases between the germline ends. Per germline, CDR1 GTSNPN and CDR2 SVGIG (reference sequence). The CDR3 is made up of 13 amino acids. The CDR3 DNA reads as TGTGCCTGGACCCCGAGCACAGGGCCCTCCATATATTTT. It encodes CAWTPSTGPSIYF.

This clone appeared a single time. The chain couples TRBV4-1 to TRBJ2-1; 7 bases agree with TRBD1. V dropped 0 bases and J dropped 6; count of bases not matched to a gene: 2. Germline loops: CDR1 MGHRA, CDR2 YSYEKL. The CDR3 contains 14 residues. CDR3 sequence: CASSQERGRNEQFF. The CDR3 DNA sequence: TGCGCCAGCAGCCAAGAGAGGGGGCGCAATGAGCAGTTCTTC.

This clone appeared a single time. The genes are TRBV27 and TRBJ1-1, with 8 bases identical to TRBD1. Germline V gives CDR1 MNHEY, CDR2 SMNVEV (reference sequence). This CDR3 has 15 amino acids. J gave up 1 base and V 5 bases, and 6 bases lay outside the gene matches. The CDR3 region has the DNA TGTGCCAGCAGTCTGACAGGGGCTCCGAACACTGAAGCTTTCTTT. It codes for CASSLTGAPNTEAFF.